The entry below gives a single TCR beta chain sequence along with its context. Its antigen is not yet known. The donors whose samples were sequenced had carbamazepine-induced Stevens-Johnson syndrome or toxic epidermal necrolysis (CBZ-SJS/TEN). To search for drug-specific clonotypes, the T cell receptor repertoires of patients with drug-induced severe cutaneous adverse reactions were profiled by next-generation sequencing. The RNA source was either peripheral blood mononuclear cells or blister cells from skin lesions. From its cysteine to its phenylalanine, the CDR3 spans 14 amino acids. Only the protein is available. CDR1 and CDR2, looked up from the germline V gene, are SGHNT and YENEEA. The sample comes from a study of T cells in severe cutaneous drug reactions (dated by TCRdb to between 2019 and 2020). Notes on the research overall: Recruitment took place between the early 2010s and the late 2010s, drawing patients from Taiwan, Thailand and a European registry network. Only patients with a probable or definite SJS/TEN or DRESS diagnosis by RegiSCAR criteria were enrolled. Assignment of the culprit drug relied on both the Naranjo algorithm and the ALDEN drug causality algorithm. Blister fluids/cells, PBMC and other biological samples were taken from patients in the acute stage or the recovery stage. Bulk TCR sequencing was combined with single-cell sequencing, quantitative PCR validation, functional assays and transgenic mouse experiments. Libraries were prepared using iRepertoire multiplex PCR, and a comparison was cited by the authors in which similar capture of abundant clonotypes was shown across iRepertoire and 5' RACE methods with or without UMI.

The full study reports these points: A public TCRbeta CDR3 was found in all seven CBZ-SJS/TEN blister samples (mean approximately 14%) but was undetectable or scarce in tolerant-control and healthy-donor PBMC. The authors noted that whether the public TCR generalizes to SJS/TEN caused by other drugs still needs further study. A strong increase in TRBV12-4 usage was observed in CBZ-SJS/TEN patients, with averages of around 33% in blister cells and 4% to 5% in PBMC.

Library preparation used the iRepertoire multiplex PCR system with TCR subtype-specific primers for both bulk and single-cell sequencing. Multiplex PCR with primers targeting V, D and J gene regions was used to generate bulk TCR beta libraries. Roughly 95-550 ng of RNA per sample served as input for bulk TCR library preparation. Bulk TCR beta amplicons were sequenced on an Illumina MiSeq. In the source study's methods: Sample misassignments and low-quality sequencing reads were removed through quality control steps. The CDR3 was defined as the amino acids lying between the Y[YFLI]C motif of the V gene and the [FW]GXGT motif of the J segment. TRBV and TRBJ gene assignments and CDR3 clonotypes followed the IMGT database. TRBV expression in each sample was normalized to the mean of the same gene in PBMC from 40 to 50 healthy donors. Once TCRdb had reprocessed the reads, it stored one entry per CDR3 protein sequence and supplied no DNA. Clone size and V and J calls follow TCRdb, not the original study. The table kept for this sample lists some 1,200 distinct CDR3 sequences. The top ten hold around 20% of the sample.

This receptor was identified in a human donor with Stevens-Johnson syndrome, a severe cutaneous drug reaction. The sequenced material came from cells from a skin blister. The cell subset or site label, as the study defines it: unsorted cells from skin lesion blisters. The sequence is built from TRBV11-3 and TRBJ2-3; checking the TCRdb D call of TRBD1 is not possible without DNA. For the CDR3, the sequence is CASTSGPNTDTQYF.